This T cell receptor beta chain was observed in a study of cytomegalovirus exposure and HLA in healthy donors (dated by TCRdb to the late 2010s). About the full investigation: A later analysis indicated that the roughly 120 validation repertoires were generated on the platform also employed for the 700 or so repertoires of the first cohort. The study combined high-throughput TCR immunosequencing, statistical association of individual TCRs with disease status, and machine learning to predict cytomegalovirus infection status. Besides the first cohort of about 730 subjects, a separate validation cohort made up of 120 or so different subjects was used. The study aimed to test whether signatures of past pathogen exposure could be identified by cataloging public T cell receptors.

Comment on this clone: This receptor's antigen is unknown. Base qualities are not at hand, and no much larger clone is one base apart.

Separate from the approximately 670-subject first cohort, the validation cohort of roughly 130 subjects was the group to which the donors belonged. The investigation overall reported the following: A later analysis lacked HLA typing for the validation cohort, so it scored co-occurrence in that cohort across all 120 repertoires. A few of the identified cytomegalovirus-associated TCR beta chains were confirmed in vitro to be specific for cytomegalovirus antigens. Subsequent analysis determined that TCRs grouped into clusters in the first cohort also showed a tendency toward co-occurrence across the approximately 110 validation repertoires, and approximately 93% of cluster scores exceeded 0. Most TCR sequences were observed very rarely across donors, whereas some public TCRs were present in many individuals. In the study, around 160 TCR beta chains were listed as associated with cytomegalovirus. In both the original and validation cohorts, the classifier was reported to diagnose cytomegalovirus status with high specificity and sensitivity. The authors suggested that the approach could potentially be extended to other disease states and immunological phenotypes.

The germline V gene (reference sequence) specifies SGHNT as CDR1 and YYREEE as CDR2. Reading from cysteine to phenylalanine, the CDR3 counts 15 amino acids. Of all the DNA, just the CDR3 is kept, 45 bases in frame from base 1. The germline ends are 15 bases apart after V is trimmed by 1 base and J by 5 bases. The receptor library was made with the immunoSEQ multiplex PCR assay. As for how the authors treated the data: To diagnose cytomegalovirus status from the catalog of TCR beta chain sequences, a statistical classification framework was built. Sourced from immuneACCESS, this table was stored by TCRdb with only in-frame sequences that have V and J called. A share of the clones is absent; for the studies checked, an unresolved V gene accounts for under half, and the remainder has no known explanation. V, J and clone size are those of that table, while D and trimming were read from the DNA. Counted in this sample were 90,000 or so clones; 85% of them appeared once. The ten top clones hold approximately 22% of the sample.

The sequence came from a man younger than 35 in good health and CMV-seropositive. The sample taken for sequencing was PBMCs. The sequence links TRBV5-4 to TRBJ1-2; the D gene cannot be resolved reliably. The nucleotide sequence reads as follows: TGTGCCAGCAGCTTGTTGCTGGGCCCCAGTTATGGCTACACCTTC. This translates into CASSLLLGPSYGYTF.